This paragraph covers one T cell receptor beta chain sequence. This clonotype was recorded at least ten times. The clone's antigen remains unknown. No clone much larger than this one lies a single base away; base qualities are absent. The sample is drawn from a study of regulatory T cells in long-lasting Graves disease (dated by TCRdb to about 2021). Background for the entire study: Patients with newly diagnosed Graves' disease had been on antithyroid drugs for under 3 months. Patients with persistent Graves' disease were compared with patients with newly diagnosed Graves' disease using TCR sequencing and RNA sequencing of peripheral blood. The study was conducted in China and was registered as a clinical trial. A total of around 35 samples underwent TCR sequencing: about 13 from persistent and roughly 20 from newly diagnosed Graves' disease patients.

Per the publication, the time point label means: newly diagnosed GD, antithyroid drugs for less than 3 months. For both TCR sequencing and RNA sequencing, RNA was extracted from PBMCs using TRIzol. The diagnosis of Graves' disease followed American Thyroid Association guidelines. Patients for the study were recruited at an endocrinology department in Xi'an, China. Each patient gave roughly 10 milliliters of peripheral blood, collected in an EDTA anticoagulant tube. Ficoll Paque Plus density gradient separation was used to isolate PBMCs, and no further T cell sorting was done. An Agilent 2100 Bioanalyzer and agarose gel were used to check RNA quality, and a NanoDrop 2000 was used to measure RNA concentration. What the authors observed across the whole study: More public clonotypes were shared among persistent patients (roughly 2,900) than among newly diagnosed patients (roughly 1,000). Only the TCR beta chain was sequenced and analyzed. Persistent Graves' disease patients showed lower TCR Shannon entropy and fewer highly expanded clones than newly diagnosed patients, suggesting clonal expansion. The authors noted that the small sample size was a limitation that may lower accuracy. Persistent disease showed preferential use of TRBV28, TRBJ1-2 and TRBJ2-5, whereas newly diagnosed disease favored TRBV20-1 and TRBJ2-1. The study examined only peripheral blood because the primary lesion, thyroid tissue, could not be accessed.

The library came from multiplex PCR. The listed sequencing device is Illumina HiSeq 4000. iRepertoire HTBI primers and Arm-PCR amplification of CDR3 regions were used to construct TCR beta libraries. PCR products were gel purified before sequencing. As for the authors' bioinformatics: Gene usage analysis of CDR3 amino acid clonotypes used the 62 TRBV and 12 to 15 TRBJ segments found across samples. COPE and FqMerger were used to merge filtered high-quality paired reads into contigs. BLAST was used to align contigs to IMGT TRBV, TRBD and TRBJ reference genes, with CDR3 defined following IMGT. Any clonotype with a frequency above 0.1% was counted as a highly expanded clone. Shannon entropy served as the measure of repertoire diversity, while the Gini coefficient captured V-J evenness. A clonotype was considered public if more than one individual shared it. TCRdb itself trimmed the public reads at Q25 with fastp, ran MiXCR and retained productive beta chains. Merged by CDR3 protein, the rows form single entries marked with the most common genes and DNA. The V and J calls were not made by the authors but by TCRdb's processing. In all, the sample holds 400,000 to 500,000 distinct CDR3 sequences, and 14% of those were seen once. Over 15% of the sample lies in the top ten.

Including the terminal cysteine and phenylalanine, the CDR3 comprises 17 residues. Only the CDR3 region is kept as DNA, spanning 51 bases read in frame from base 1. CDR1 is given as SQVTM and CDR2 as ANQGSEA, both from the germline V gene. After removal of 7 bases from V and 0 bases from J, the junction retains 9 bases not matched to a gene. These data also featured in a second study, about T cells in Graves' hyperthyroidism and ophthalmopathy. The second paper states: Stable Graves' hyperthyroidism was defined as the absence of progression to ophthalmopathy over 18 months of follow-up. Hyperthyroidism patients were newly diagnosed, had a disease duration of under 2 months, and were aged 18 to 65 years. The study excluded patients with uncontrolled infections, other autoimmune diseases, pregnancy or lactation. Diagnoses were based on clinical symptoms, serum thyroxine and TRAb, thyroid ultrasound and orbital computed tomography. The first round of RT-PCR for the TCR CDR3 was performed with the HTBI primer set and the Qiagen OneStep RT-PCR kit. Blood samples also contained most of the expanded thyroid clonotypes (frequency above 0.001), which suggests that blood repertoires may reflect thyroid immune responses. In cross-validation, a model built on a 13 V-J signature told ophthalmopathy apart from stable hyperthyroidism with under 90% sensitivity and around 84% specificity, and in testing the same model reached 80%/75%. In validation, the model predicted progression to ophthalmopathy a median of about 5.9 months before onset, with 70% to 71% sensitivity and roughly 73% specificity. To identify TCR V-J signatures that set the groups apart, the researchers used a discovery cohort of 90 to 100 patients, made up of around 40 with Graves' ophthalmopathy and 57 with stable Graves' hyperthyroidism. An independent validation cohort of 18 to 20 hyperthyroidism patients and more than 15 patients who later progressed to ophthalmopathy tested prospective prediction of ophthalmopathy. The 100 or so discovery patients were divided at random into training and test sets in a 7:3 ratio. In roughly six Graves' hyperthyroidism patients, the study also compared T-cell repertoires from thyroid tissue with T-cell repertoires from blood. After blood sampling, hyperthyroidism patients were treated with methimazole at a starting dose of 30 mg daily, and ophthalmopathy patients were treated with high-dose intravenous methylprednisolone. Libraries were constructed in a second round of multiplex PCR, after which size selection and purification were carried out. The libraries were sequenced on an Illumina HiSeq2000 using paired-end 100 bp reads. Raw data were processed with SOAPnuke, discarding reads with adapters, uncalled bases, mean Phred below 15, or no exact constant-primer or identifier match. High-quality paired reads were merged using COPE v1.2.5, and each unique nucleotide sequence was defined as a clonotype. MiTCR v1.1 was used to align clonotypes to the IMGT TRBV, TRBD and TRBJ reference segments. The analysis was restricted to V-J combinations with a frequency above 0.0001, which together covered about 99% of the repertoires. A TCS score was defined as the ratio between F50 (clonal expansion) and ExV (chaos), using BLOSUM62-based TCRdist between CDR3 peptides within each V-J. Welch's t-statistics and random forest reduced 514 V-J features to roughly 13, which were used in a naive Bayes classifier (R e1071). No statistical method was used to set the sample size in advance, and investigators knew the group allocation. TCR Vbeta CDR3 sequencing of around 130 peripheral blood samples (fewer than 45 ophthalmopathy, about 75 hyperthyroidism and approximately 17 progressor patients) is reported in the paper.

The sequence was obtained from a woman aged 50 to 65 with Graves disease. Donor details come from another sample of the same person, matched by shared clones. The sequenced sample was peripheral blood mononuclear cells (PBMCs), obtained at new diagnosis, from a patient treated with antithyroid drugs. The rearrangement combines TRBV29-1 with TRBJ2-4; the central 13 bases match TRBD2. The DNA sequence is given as TGCAGCGCCTCGGGACTAGCGGGACAACTAGCCAAAAACATTCAGTACTTC. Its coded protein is CSASGLAGQLAKNIQYF.